This TCR beta chain was recovered during a study of cytomegalovirus exposure and HLA in healthy donors. Study in general: Around 85 million unique TCR sequences came from HLA-typed donors in an early release. Points from the study as a whole: CMV serostatus stood as the only immune exposure information on hand. Cytomegalovirus-associated TCR beta chains were listed, numbering roughly 150. Near-uniform donor sequencing depth was presumed by presence/absence analyses.

The CDR3 runs 13 residues. Germline values: CDR1 SGHNT, CDR2 YENEEA. V was trimmed by 6 bases and J by 3 bases, leaving 12 bases between them. Both 60 Vbeta primers and 13 Jbeta primers went into the PCR. Clones were sequenced by immunoSEQ multiplex PCR, and TCRdb holds only the in-frame ones, with some missing. This table holds approximately 95,000 clones, under 90% found once. About this clone itself: The antigen is unknown.

The chain links TRBV11-3 to TRBJ2-7, with D perhaps matching TRBD2 (6 bases). Sequencing used PBMCs. This sequence was found in a woman between 65 and 79 years old in good health and CMV-seropositive. CDR3 coding DNA: TGTGCCAGCAGAGGGACTCCTCGCTACGAGCAGTACTTC. It is translated as CASRGTPRYEQYF. The full variable domain, rest sourced from reference TRBV11-3 and TRBJ2-7, is EAGVVQSPRYKIIEKKQPVAFWCNPISGHNTLYWYLQNLGQGPELLIRYENEEAVDDSQLPKDRFSAERLKGVDSTLKIQPAELGDSAVYLCASRGTPRYEQYFGPGTRLTVT.